In its sample, the clone carrying this T cell receptor (beta chain) was seen once. Its antigen is as yet unknown. It was 200 to 250 ng DNA, 33,000 or so T cell genomes, that sorted-subset replicate PCRs used. Only in-frame clones appear in the TCRdb table, and some are missing; sequencing was by immunoSEQ multiplex PCR. The repertoire includes hundreds of thousands of clones, about 91% of them detected once, and approximately 24% sits in the top ten. This CDR3 region has 12 residues. Trimming took 3 bases from V and 2 from J, leaving 4 bases between them. Germline CDR1 SGHVS, CDR2 FQNEAQ. Naive CD8 populations comprised CD45RO-negative cells positively selected for CCR7, excluding terminally differentiated effector memory CD45RA+ cells. This sample is drawn from a study of shared clonotypes between healthy human individuals. Findings and limits, study-wide: The sharing of 5% to 6.5% of naive CD4 clonotypes was seen across several donors.

The J gene is TRBJ1-1, the V gene TRBV7-8, with D hard to call. Specimen: naive CD8+ T cells sorted from blood. The sequence was obtained from a man aged 25 to 40 in good health. The CDR3 spells CASSFRNTEAFF. DNA for the CDR3: TGTGCCAGCAGCTTTAGAAACACTGAAGCTTTCTTT.